This T cell receptor beta chain is from a study of T-cell memory formation after mild COVID-19. Using its own MiXCR run on the 5' RACE reads, TCRdb lists one record per CDR3 protein. Of hundreds of thousands of distinct CDR3 sequences detected, more than 20% appear once; the ten largest clones hold roughly 14%. Findings and limits, study-wide: Second-wave clones that peaked on day 37 lacked confirmed SARS-CoV-2 specificity.

The germline V gene encodes CDR1 SGHRS and CDR2 YFSETQ. This CDR3 has 14 residues. With 0 bases removed from V and 6 bases from J, the gap between germline ends came to 10 bases. This clonotype was seen only a few times. The antigen is unknown. The source is an adult woman who had mild COVID-19 (a few samples of this study predate the infection). Cell type and time point are not known. The sequenced material came from PBMCs or a T cell subset sorted from them (not recorded which). V gene TRBV5-1 combines with J gene TRBJ2-1; D call uncertain. CDR3 sequence reads: CASSLAEVGNEQFF. The DNA of the CDR3 is TGCGCCAGCAGCTTGGCCGAGGTGGGCAATGAGCAGTTCTTC. Full variable domain (remainder filled in from reference TRBV5-1 and TRBJ2-1): KAGVTQTPRYLIKTRGQQVTLSCSPISGHRSVSWYQQTPGQGLQFLFEYFSETQRNKGNFPGRFSGRQFSNSRSEMNVSTLELGDSALYLCASSLAEVGNEQFFGPGTRLTVL.